Listed below are T cell receptor beta chains from one sample, sequenced in a study of T cell repertoires in aging, cancer and after chemotherapy. TCRdb redid the calling of the multiplex PCR reads with MiXCR, one entry per CDR3 protein. The sample carries some 5,000 distinct CDR3 sequences, roughly 20% recorded once. Sequenced: blood. Receptors originate from a human donor in good health. The donor label of this sample is uncertain. The CDR3 runs from the conserved cysteine through the conserved F or W. D genes are given only for firm matches. Part of the rows lack a size; the others show once, few, many or a class for expanded clones.

clone size	J gene	V gene	D gene	CDR3 protein	CDR3 DNA
medium-sized	TRBJ1-1	TRBV11-1	NA	CASSPRVGATEAFF	TGTGCCAGCAGCCCGCGCGTTGGGGCCACTGAAGCTTTCTTT
NA	TRBJ2-7	TRBV5-4	TRBD2	CASSLMREPYEQYF	TGTGCCAGCAGCTTGATGCGGGAGCCCTACGAGCAGTACTTC
medium-sized	TRBJ2-1	TRBV12-3/TRBV12-4	NA	CASSSARSYNEQFF	TGTGCCAGCAGTTCGGCTCGCTCCTACAATGAGCAGTTCTTC
NA	TRBJ1-1	TRBV14	TRBD1	CASSPLGQAGTEAFF	TGTGCCAGCAGCCCCTTAGGACAGGCGGGAACTGAAGCTTTCTTT
many	TRBJ1-1	TRBV18	TRBD1	CASSTRQGPNTEAFF	TGTGCCAGCTCAACCCGACAGGGCCCGAACACTGAAGCTTTCTTT
medium-sized	TRBJ2-1	TRBV6-1	TRBD2	CASSAEREVWYEQFF	TGTGCCAGCAGTGCTGAGCGGGAGGTGTGGTATGAGCAGTTCTTC
medium-sized	TRBJ1-6	TRBV6-1	NA	CASRPGDIAPLHF	TGTGCCAGCAGGCCCGGTGATATAGCACCCCTCCACTTT
medium-sized	TRBJ1-5	TRBV12-3/TRBV12-4	NA	CASSLRVLQSSNQPQHF	TGTGCCAGCAGTTTGAGAGTCCTTCAATCTAGCAATCAGCCCCAGCATTTT
NA	TRBJ1-2	TRBV5-1	TRBD1	CASSWNPGQRDNYGYTF	TGCGCCAGCAGCTGGAACCCGGGACAGCGAGATAACTATGGCTACACCTTC
few	TRBJ2-3	TRBV18	TRBD2	CASSLPSGMETQYF	TGTGCCAGCTCACTCCCCAGCGGGATGGAAACGCAGTATTTT
medium-sized	TRBJ1-5	TRBV5-3	NA	CARSSPEPCQPQHF	TGTGCCAGAAGCTCCCCGGAGCCGTGTCAGCCCCAGCATTTT
medium-sized	TRBJ1-3	TRBV12-3/TRBV12-4	NA	CASSFLDSGNTIYF	TGTGCCAGCAGTTTCCTCGACTCTGGAAACACCATATATTTT
few	TRBJ2-5	TRBV12-3/TRBV12-4	TRBD2	CASSFERGVLTQYF	TGTGCCAGCAGCTTTGAGCGGGGCGTCTTGACCCAGTACTTC
medium-sized	TRBJ2-2	TRBV24-1	NA	CATSGGRELFF	TGTGCCACCAGTGGAGGGAGGGAGCTGTTTTTT
many	TRBJ1-1	TRBV19	TRBD1	CASSPLGTGRTEAFF	TGTGCCAGTAGCCCCCTTGGGACAGGGAGGACTGAAGCTTTCTTT
medium-sized	TRBJ2-5	TRBV5-5	NA	CASSLGGRALQLGGETQYF	TGTGCCAGCAGCTTGGGAGGGAGGGCTCTCCAACTAGGGGGAGAGACCCAGTACTTC
few	TRBJ2-1	TRBV20-1	TRBD2	CSAHGASGSMDEQFF	TGCAGTGCCCACGGGGCTAGCGGGAGTATGGATGAGCAGTTCTTC
NA	TRBJ2-3	TRBV5-1	TRBD2	CASSHPGLAGGYSDTQYF	TGCGCCAGCAGCCATCCGGGACTAGCGGGAGGTTATTCAGATACGCAGTATTTT
medium-sized	TRBJ1-1	TRBV5-6	NA	CASSLEPRAANTEAFF	TGTGCCAGCAGCTTGGAGCCCCGAGCGGCGAACACTGAAGCTTTCTTT
medium-sized	TRBJ2-1	TRBV12-3/TRBV12-4	NA	CASSFGTIKEQFF	TGTGCCAGCAGTTTTGGGACAATCAAGGAGCAGTTCTTC
medium-sized	TRBJ1-1	TRBV29-1	NA	CSVNGGGWTEAFF	TGCAGCGTTAATGGGGGGGGATGGACTGAAGCTTTCTTT
few	TRBJ1-1	TRBV7-3	NA	CASSASGHPEAFF	TGTGCCAGCAGCGCCAGCGGACATCCTGAAGCTTTCTTT
NA	TRBJ2-3	TRBV18	NA	CASSPRDSTDTQYF	TGTGCCAGCTCACCGCGGGACAGCACAGATACGCAGTATTTT
medium-sized	TRBJ2-3	TRBV19	NA	CASSIAGVTDTQYF	TGTGCCAGTAGTATAGCGGGGGTCACAGATACGCAGTATTTT